This paragraph reports one TCR beta chain. The antigen is unknown. This specimen comes from a study of stem cell transplantation in POMP-related autoinflammatory disease. Overall study: Before transplant, CD4+ T cells skewed naive and CD8+ proportions were low. Whole-study results and caveats: PRAID patients trended toward lower TRB diversity and higher clonality in all analyzed T-cell subsets.

TCRdb keeps only in-frame clones here, not all; method: immunoSEQ multiplex PCR. This sample yields some 29,000 clones, of which about 86% are seen a single time; around 0.72% belongs to the top ten. The sample here was CD4+ T cells from PBMCs, taken before stem cell transplantation. The sequence came from a human donor with POMP-related autoinflammation and immune dysregulation (PRAID).

The CDR3 loop reads CASSEQGAADTQYF. Written as DNA, the CDR3 is TGCGCCAGCAGTGAGCAGGGGGCCGCAGATACGCAGTATTTT. This chain joins TRBV10-2 and TRBJ2-3; 8 bases fit TRBD1. The V gene's germline CDR1 is WSHSY and CDR2 SAAADI. The ends lost 2 bases at V and 4 bases at J; junction bases unmatched: 2. This CDR3 spans 14 amino acids.